Listed here are 6 T cell receptor beta chains from one sample, sequenced in a study of blood T cell repertoires in COVID-19. Some clones are missing from TCRdb's copy, which holds only in-frame ones; the method was immunoSEQ multiplex PCR. The data hold some 150,000 clones, with just over 85% observed a single time. Input material: peripheral blood. The receptor set was obtained from a woman in her fifties or sixties with acute or convalescent COVID-19.

The chain links TRBV3-1 (or the pseudogene TRBV3-2) to TRBJ1-4, with TRBD1 matching over 7 bases. Germline CDR1 and CDR2: LGHDT and YNNKEL (reference sequence). With V trimmed by 1 base and J by 4 bases, 3 bases remained unmatched. The CDR3 length is 15 residues. The CDR3 bases are TGTGCCAGCAGCCAAGGACAGGGCTATAATGAAAAACTGTTTTTT. It translates to CASSQGQGYNEKLFF.

The rearrangement joins TRBV11-2 to TRBJ1-6; D possibly corresponds to TRBD1 (6 bases). The CDR3 loop spans 14 amino acids. Germline V gene sequence: CDR1 SGHAT, CDR2 FQNNGV. With 3 bases removed from V and 6 bases from J, the gap between germline ends came to 9 bases. The CDR3 nucleotides are TGTGCCAGCAGCTTCTACAGGGCTAATTCACCCCTCCACTTT. Translating gives CASSFYRANSPLHF.

V gene TRBV9 combines with J gene TRBJ2-7, with a tentative D call TRBD2 (6 bases). The germline V gene encodes CDR1 SGDLS and CDR2 YYNGEE. Trimming stripped 8 bases from V and 2 bases from J, with 26 bases between. The length of the CDR3 is 17 residues. CDR3 sequence: CASPAPGERLRTYEQYF. The CDR3 bases are TGTGCCAGTCCGGCTCCGGGGGAGCGACTGAGGACCTACGAGCAGTACTTC. Together with reference TRBV9 and TRBJ2-7, the CDR3 gives the full variable domain: DSGVTQTPKHLITATGQRVTLRCSPRSGDLSVYWYQQSLDQGLQFLIQYYNGEERAKGNILERFSAQQFPDLHSELNLSSLELGDSALYFCASPAPGERLRTYEQYFGPGTRLTVT.

V is TRBV6-5 and J is TRBJ1-2; TRBD1 is a possible D gene (5 bases). Trimming stripped 6 bases from V and 8 bases from J, with 10 bases between. The CDR3 has 11 residues. CDR1 and CDR2 (germline): MNHEY, SVGAGI. The CDR3 bases are TGTGCCAGCAGGCGCGGGGACGGCTACACCTTC. This gives the protein CASRRGDGYTF.

V is TRBV7-9 and J is TRBJ2-2; a weak D match, TRBD1 (5 bases). The V end was cut by 6 bases, the J end by 6 bases, with 14 bases between. The V gene's germline CDR1 is SEHNR and CDR2 FQNEAQ (reference sequence). The CDR3 has 14 amino acids. The CDR3 spells CASSSFQGAGELFF. The CDR3 nucleotides are TGTGCCAGCAGTTCCTTCCAGGGTGCCGGGGAGCTGTTTTTT.

The CDR3: CASSISENTGELFF. The CDR3 coding sequence is TGTGCCAGTAGTATCAGCGAAAACACCGGGGAGCTGTTTTTT. This chain uses TRBV19 with TRBJ2-2; D is undetermined. Trimming shortened V by 3 bases and J by 2 bases, and 7 bases separated the two germline ends. Germline V lookup: CDR1 LNHDA, CDR2 SQIVND (reference sequence). CDR3 length: 14 residues. Complete variable domain (other parts from reference TRBV19 and TRBJ2-2): DGGITQSPKYLFRKEGQNVTLSCEQNLNHDAMYWYRQDPGQGLRLIYYSQIVNDFQKGDIAEGYSVSREKKESFPLTVTSAQKNPTAFYLCASSISENTGELFFGEGSRLTVL.